This note documents a single T cell receptor (beta chain) sequence. This specimen belongs to a study of beta chain features in type 1 diabetes. Germline CDR1 reads MGHRA; CDR2 reads YSYEKL. J lost 12 bases, V lost 0 bases, and 6 bases had no gene match. The CDR3 is made up of 15 amino acids. Expressed TCRB transcripts got sequenced, as all isolated RNA was reverse transcribed. Libraries were prepared by immunoSEQ multiplex PCR; TCRdb keeps only in-frame clonotypes and omits some of them. Seen here are around 250,000 clones, roughly 13% observed once, and the top ten hold about 0.026%. Sequenced: naive CD4+ T cells from blood. The receptor comes from a woman in her thirties or forties in good health. V is TRBV4-1 and J is TRBJ2-1; TRBD1 aligns across 12 bases. This chain's CDR3 is CASSQEGQGALAQFF. The CDR3 DNA reads TGCGCCAGCAGCCAAGAGGGACAGGGGGCGCTTGCGCAGTTCTTC.